The 4 T cell receptor beta chains in this list originate from one sample, sequenced in a study of cytomegalovirus exposure and HLA in healthy donors. Primers for the PCR totalled 60 Vbeta and 13 Jbeta. The repertoire was sequenced with immunoSEQ multiplex PCR; TCRdb's copy has only in-frame clones and lacks some. The sample records about 140,000 clones, 80% to 90% being singletons. Sequenced material: PBMCs. Receptor source: a boy younger than 10 in good health and CMV-seronegative.

The chain joins TRBV7-9 to TRBJ2-1, with D maybe TRBD2 (5 bases). Looked up from germline, CDR1 is SEHNR and CDR2 is FQNEAQ (reference sequence). V shed 1 base and J shed 3 bases, with 7 bases lying between them. This CDR3 region has 14 residues. In nucleotides, the CDR3 is TGTGCCAGCAGCTTAGACGGGAACTACAATGAGCAGTTCTTC. Residues: CASSLDGNYNEQFF. Full variable domain (missing parts from reference TRBV7-9 and TRBJ2-1): DTGVSQNPRHKITKRGQNVTFRCDPISEHNRLYWYRQTLGQGPEFLTYFQNEAQLEKSRLLSDRFSAERPKGSFSTLEIQRTEQGDSAMYLCASSLDGNYNEQFFGPGTRLTVL.

V is TRBV4-3 and J is TRBJ2-1; D is unresolved. The CDR3 runs to 13 residues. CDR1 is LGHNA, CDR2 YSLEER, per germline. Trimming left V 1 base short and J 5 bases short, with 6 bases between. CDR3 sequence: CASSQVWHNEQFF. The CDR3, as DNA: TGCGCCAGCAGCCAAGTTTGGCACAATGAGCAGTTCTTC.

J is TRBJ1-2 and V is TRBV25-1, with D possibly TRBD1 on 5 matching bases. Looked up from germline, CDR1 is MGHDK and CDR2 is SYGVNS. Between the trimmed V and J ends, which lost 4 bases and 7 bases, there was a span of 13 bases. The CDR3 is made up of 13 amino acids. The CDR3 coding sequence is TGTGCCAGCAGTGCGATTGACAGTCTTGGCTACACCTTC. Residues: CASSAIDSLGYTF.

The chain carries TRBV7-9 and TRBJ1-2, with TRBD1 matching over 8 bases. The CDR3 runs 13 residues. The junction had 9 bases not matched to a gene; V was cut back by 11 bases and J by 4 bases. The germline V gene has CDR1 SEHNR and CDR2 FQNEAQ (reference sequence). The CDR3 loop reads CAGLRGPSYGYTF. The CDR3 bases are TGTGCCGGCCTCAGGGGGCCCTCCTATGGCTACACCTTC.